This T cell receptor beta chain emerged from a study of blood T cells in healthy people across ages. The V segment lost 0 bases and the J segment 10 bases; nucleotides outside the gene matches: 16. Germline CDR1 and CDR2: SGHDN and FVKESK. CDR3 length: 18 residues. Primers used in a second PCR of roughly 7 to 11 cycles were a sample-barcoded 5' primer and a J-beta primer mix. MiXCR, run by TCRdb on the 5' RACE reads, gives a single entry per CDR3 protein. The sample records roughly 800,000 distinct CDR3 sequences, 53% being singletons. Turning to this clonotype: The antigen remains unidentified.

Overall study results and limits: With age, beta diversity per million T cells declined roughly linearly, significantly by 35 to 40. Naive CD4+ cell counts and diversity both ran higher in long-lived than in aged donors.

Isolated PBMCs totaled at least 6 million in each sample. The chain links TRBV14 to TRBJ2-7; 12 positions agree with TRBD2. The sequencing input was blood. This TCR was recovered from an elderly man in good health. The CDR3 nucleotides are TGTGCCAGCAGCCAAGATTGGAGGACTAGCGGGACCAAAGAGGCCCAGTACTTC. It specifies CASSQDWRTSGTKEAQYF.